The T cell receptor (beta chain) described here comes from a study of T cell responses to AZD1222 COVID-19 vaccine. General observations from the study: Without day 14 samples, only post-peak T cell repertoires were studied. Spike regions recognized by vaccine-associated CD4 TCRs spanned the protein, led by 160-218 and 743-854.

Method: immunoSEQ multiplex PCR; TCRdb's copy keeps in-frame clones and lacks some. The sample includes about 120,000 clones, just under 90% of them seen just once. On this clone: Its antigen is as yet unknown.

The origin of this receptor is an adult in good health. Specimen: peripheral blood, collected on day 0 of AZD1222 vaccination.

CDR3 sequence (DNA): TGCGCCAGCAGCTTGGAGGCAGCGGGCACTGAAGCTTTCTTT. Protein: CASSLEAAGTEAFF. V is TRBV5-1 and J is TRBJ1-1, with D unclear. The CDR3 covers 14 residues. V lost 0 bases, J lost 4 bases, and 10 bases lay in between. Germline CDR1 is SGHRS and CDR2 is YFSETQ.